Below, one T cell receptor (beta chain) is given with its context. Its antigen remains undetermined. Base qualities are not at hand, and no much larger clone is one base apart. This specimen belongs to a study of T cell clonotyping in hematopoietic cell transplantation (dated by TCRdb to the early 2020s). Regarding the research as a whole: Pretransplant samples from recipients were collected after cytoreduction. The study collected around 150 blood samples from 30 to 35 consecutive transplant recipients and their related donors. Recruitment of patients was conducted between late 2015 and January 2017, and follow-up was continued until late 2020 or death.

The study at large found these results: The sample size was limited, and CD4 and CD8 repertoire contributions could not be separated because cells were not sorted. Donor and pretransplant recipient Inverse Simpson Index values predicted broader posttransplant TCR repertoire diversity. After transplant, TCR diversity in recipients dropped, and pathologically expanded clonotypes increased progressively from day 30 to day 180. Overlap with donor repertoires was found for only a small fraction of recipient repertoires, with over 95% found to appear de novo at the given depth.

Looking up the germline V gene yields CDR1 SGHDT and CDR2 YYEEEE. V and J lose 6 bases and 9 bases, and a span of 13 bases separates them. Reading from cysteine to phenylalanine, the CDR3 counts 13 amino acids. Only the CDR3 region is kept as DNA, spanning 39 bases read in frame from base 1. The time point label, read with the paper, signifies: recipient sample about 28 days before transplant, after cytoreduction. Blood samples were obtained from recipients approximately 28 days before transplant and at days 30, 100 and 180 after transplant. Nuclei Lysis Solution was used to extract genomic DNA from fresh or cryopreserved unfractionated peripheral blood mononuclear cells. The immunoSEQ assay, a bias-controlled multiplex PCR using V- and J-specific primers, was used to amplify TCR beta CDR3 regions from genomic DNA. In a second PCR step, the CDR3 amplicons were tagged with a proprietary barcode plus Illumina adapter sequences. An Illumina MiSeq instrument was used for sequencing of the CDR3 libraries. On the study's bioinformatics: Export and quality control were performed with immunoSEQ Analyzer 3.0, and downstream analyses were performed with R Bioconductor and Immunarch. Only productive rearrangements within the normalized downsampled data set were used in the calculation of repertoire metrics. Clonotypes larger than 5 templates in the normalized cohort were defined as pathologically expanded. Repertoire diversity was measured with the Inverse Simpson Index. To capture all clonotypes, the CMV-specificity analyses were run on the non-normalized data set. In TCRdb, the immuneACCESS table is reduced to in-frame sequences with V and J assigned. These tables do not hold every clone; where another copy was compared, an unresolved V gene accounts for under half, and the others remain unexplained. The D gene and trimming were derived from the DNA, and the V and J assignments and clone size from that table. The sample records around 80,000 clones, roughly 95% of which are singletons. The ten largest account for about 1.8% of the sample.

The chain is made from TRBV5-6 and TRBJ1-6; TRBD1 is a weak D gene call, 6 bases matching. The receptor was derived from a woman between 45 and 60 years old with acute myeloid leukemia. Some clones in this sample may be carry-over from other donors' samples. The material was peripheral blood mononuclear cells, obtained before stem cell transplant. CDR3 sequence: CASTSGALSPLHF. Read as DNA, the sequence is TGTGCCAGCACCTCAGGGGCCCTTTCACCCCTCCACTTT.